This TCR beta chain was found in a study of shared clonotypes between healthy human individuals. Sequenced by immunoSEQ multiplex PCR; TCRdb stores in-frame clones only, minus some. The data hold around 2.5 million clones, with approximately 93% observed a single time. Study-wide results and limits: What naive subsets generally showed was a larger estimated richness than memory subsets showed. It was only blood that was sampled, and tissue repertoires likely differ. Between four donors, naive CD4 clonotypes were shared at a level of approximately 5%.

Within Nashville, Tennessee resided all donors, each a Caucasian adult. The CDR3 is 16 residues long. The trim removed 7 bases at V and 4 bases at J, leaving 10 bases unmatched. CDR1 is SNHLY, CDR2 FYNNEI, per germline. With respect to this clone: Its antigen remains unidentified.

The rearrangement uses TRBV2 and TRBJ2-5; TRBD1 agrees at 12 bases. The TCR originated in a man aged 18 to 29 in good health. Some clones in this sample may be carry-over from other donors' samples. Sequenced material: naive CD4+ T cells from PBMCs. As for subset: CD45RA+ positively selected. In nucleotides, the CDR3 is TGTGCCAGCACCAGAAGGGAGGGACAGGGGGCAGAGACCCAGTACTTC. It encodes CASTRREGQGAETQYF. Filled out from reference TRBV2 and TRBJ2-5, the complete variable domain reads EPEVTQTPSHQVTQMGQEVILRCVPISNHLYFYWYRQILGQKVEFLVSFYNNEISEKSEIFDDQFSVERPDGSNFTLKIRSTKLEDSAMYFCASTRREGQGAETQYFGPGTRLLVL.